Each of the 8 T cell receptor beta chains below was sequenced from the same sample in a study of T cells in Graves' hyperthyroidism and ophthalmopathy. RNA transcripts gave rise to amplified TCR beta CDR3 regions. TCR CDR3 underwent first-round RT-PCR with the HTBI primer set. A single record per CDR3 protein comes from TCRdb applying MiXCR to the multiplex PCR reads. The sample has over 700,000 distinct CDR3 sequences, about 19% seen once. Material for sequencing was blood. These receptors originate from a woman in her forties or fifties with Graves' hyperthyroidism that later progressed to Graves' ophthalmopathy.

V gene TRBV6-5 combines with J gene TRBJ2-3, with D tentatively TRBD1 (5 bases). This CDR3 has 15 amino acids. Trimming cost V 0 bases and J 2 bases, with 9 bases left between them. Germline V gene data show CDR1 as MNHEY and CDR2 as SVGAGI. Here the CDR3 reads CASSYSSGNTDTQYF. DNA of the CDR3: TGTGCCAGCAGTTACTCATCAGGGAACACAGATACGCAGTATTTT.

This clonotype showed up just a few times. The chain employs TRBV5-4 and TRBJ2-3; TRBD2 agrees at 8 bases. Germline V gene sequence: CDR1 SGHNT, CDR2 YYREEE (reference sequence). The CDR3 has 16 residues. Unmatched junction bases numbered 6, after V lost 2 bases and J lost 1 base. In DNA form, the CDR3 reads TGTGCCAGCAGCTTAGGGGCGGGGGGAGGCACAGATACGCAGTATTTT. Translation: CASSLGAGGGTDTQYF.

This clonotype was seen many times. The chain is built from TRBV2 and TRBJ1-2; D is unresolved. This CDR3 has 12 amino acids. V was trimmed by 7 bases and J by 2 bases, leaving 8 bases between them. Germline lookup yields CDR1 SNHLY and CDR2 FYNNEI. In DNA, the CDR3 is TGTGCCAGCAATGGTGGGAACTATGGCTACACCTTC. Amino acids: CASNGGNYGYTF.

V and J are TRBV10-2 and TRBJ1-4; the match to TRBD1 covers 8 bases. The V and J ends lost 5 bases and 4 bases, in that order; junction bases with no gene match: 9. Germline V gives CDR1 WSHSY, CDR2 SAAADI. The length of the CDR3 is 16 residues. The CDR3 is CASSKDRVSGNEKLFF. The CDR3 region has the DNA TGCGCCAGCAGTAAGGACAGGGTCTCTGGTAATGAAAAACTGTTTTTT.

The chain recombines TRBV12-3 or TRBV12-4 with TRBJ2-1, with 11 bases matching TRBD2. The ends lost 7 bases at V and 4 bases at J; junction bases unmatched: 6. The CDR3 spans 15 residues. CDR3 residues: CASTRLAGPYNEQFF. CDR3 coding DNA: TGTGCCAGCACCAGACTAGCGGGACCATACAATGAGCAGTTCTTC.

Here the CDR3 reads CASSEFGGGGTGELFF. For the CDR3, the DNA is TGTGCCAGCAGTGAATTCGGGGGGGGAGGCACCGGGGAGCTGTTTTTT. The V and J genes are TRBV25-1 and TRBJ2-2, with 8 positions matching TRBD2. V shed 1 base and J 4 bases; nucleotides not matched to a gene: 5. The germline V gene has CDR1 MGHDK and CDR2 SYGVNS. This CDR3 is 16 amino acids long.

This clonotype was detected ten times or more. The J gene is TRBJ2-3, the V gene TRBV3-1, with TRBD2 matching over 7 bases. The CDR3 has 16 residues. CDR1 and CDR2 from the germline V gene are LGHDT and YNNKEL (reference sequence). The V gene end was trimmed by 0 bases and the J gene end by 2 bases; junction bases not matched to a gene: 5. The DNA of the CDR3 is TGTGCCAGCAGCCAAGATCCCAGCGGGGACACAGATACGCAGTATTTT. Amino acid sequence: CASSQDPSGDTDTQYF.

This rearrangement joins TRBV12-3 or TRBV12-4 to TRBJ1-1; D might be TRBD1 (5 bases). This CDR3 region has 15 residues. Deletions cut 3 bases from V and 0 bases from J, with 11 bases between. The CDR3 bases are TGTGCCAGCAGTTTTCGCAGGGAAATGAACACTGAAGCTTTCTTT. It codes for CASSFRREMNTEAFF.